The 30 T cell receptor beta chains below all came from one sample that was sequenced in a study of cytomegalovirus exposure and HLA in healthy donors. PCR amplification relied on 60 Vbeta primers (plus 13 Jbeta primers). This table comes from immunoSEQ multiplex PCR, and its TCRdb copy is limited to in-frame clones, with some not included. This repertoire shows almost 200,000 clones, around three quarters found once; its top ten account for around 4.8%. Material: PBMCs. The origin of the receptors is a woman aged 30 to 39 in good health and CMV-seropositive.

The rearrangement links TRBV6-1 to TRBJ2-3; weak D call: TRBD1 (5 bases). Germline V gives CDR1 MNHNS, CDR2 SASEGT. Trimming removed 0 bases at V and 15 bases at J, with 10 bases between. This CDR3 contains 11 residues. CDR3 DNA sequence: TGTGCCAGCAGTGAAGCTTCAGGGCCCTATTTT. Protein product: CASSEASGPYF.

This CDR3 is CAGRNYGYTF. The CDR3, as DNA: TGCGCGGGGAGAAACTATGGCTACACCTTC. The chain couples TRBV20-1 to TRBJ1-2; D is undetermined. Germline values: CDR1 DFQATT, CDR2 SNEGSKA (reference sequence). The CDR3 has 10 residues.

This rearrangement joins TRBV6-1 to TRBJ2-7; 8 bases match TRBD1. V lost 0 bases, J lost 4 bases, and 5 bases stayed unmatched. The CDR3 consists of 15 residues. In germline, CDR1 is MNHNS, CDR2 SASEGT. The CDR3 region is CASSEAGTGDYEQYF. DNA of the CDR3: TGTGCCAGCAGTGAAGCCGGGACAGGAGATTACGAGCAGTACTTC.

This chain joins TRBV19 and TRBJ1-4; 9 bases align to TRBD1. The CDR3 covers 16 residues. Germline V gene lookup returns CDR1 LNHDA and CDR2 SQIVND (reference sequence). With 5 bases clipped from V and 5 bases from J, the junction kept 9 bases outside the gene matches. CDR3 amino acids: CASSGLDRGANEKLFF. The CDR3 coding sequence is TGTGCCAGTAGTGGCCTCGACAGGGGGGCAAATGAAAAACTGTTTTTT.

The chain has TRBV5-1 and TRBJ2-1; perhaps TRBD2 as D (6 bases). Trimming pared 3 bases from V and 9 bases from J, leaving 16 bases between. The CDR3 loop spans 14 amino acids. Germline CDR1 reads SGHRS; CDR2 reads YFSETQ. CDR3 coding DNA: TGCGCCAGCAGCTCCGGCGGGACGGCGGGTGAGCAGTTCTTC. Protein sequence: CASSSGGTAGEQFF.

The J gene is TRBJ2-1, the V gene TRBV4-2, with D maybe TRBD1 (6 bases). The germline V and J ends were trimmed by 2 bases and 6 bases, with 17 bases remaining between them. The germline gives CDR1 LGHNA, CDR2 YNFKEQ. The CDR3 covers 16 residues. CDR3 residues: CASSQHRDIPFNEQFF. In DNA, the CDR3 is TGTGCCAGCAGCCAACACCGGGACATTCCCTTCAATGAGCAGTTCTTC.

This clone was seen only a few times. This chain connects TRBV29-1 to TRBJ2-1, with 9 positions matching TRBD1. CDR3 length: 14 amino acids. CDR1 SQVTM and CDR2 ANQGSEA come from the germline V gene. J gave up 7 bases and V 2 bases, and 6 bases lay outside the gene matches. CDR3 sequence reads: CSVERWTGDNEQFF. In DNA form, the CDR3 reads TGCAGCGTTGAAAGGTGGACAGGGGATAATGAGCAGTTCTTC.

V and J are TRBV29-1 and TRBJ2-5, with a tentative D call TRBD2 (5 bases). The CDR3 totals 16 residues. Trimming stripped 4 bases from V and 3 bases from J, with 21 bases between. The germline gives CDR1 SQVTM, CDR2 ANQGSEA. The CDR3, as DNA: TGCAGCGTTGCCGTCCGGGAACCTGGAAGGGAAGAGACCCAGTACTTC. Translating gives CSVAVREPGREETQYF.

This chain links TRBV4-3 with TRBJ1-1; 9 nucleotides agree with TRBD1. CDR1 and CDR2 from the germline V gene are LGHNA and YSLEER. After removal of 1 base from V and 3 bases from J, the junction contained 0 bases not matched to a gene. The CDR3 extends over 14 amino acids. CDR3: CASSQGDRDTEAFF. The CDR3 bases are TGCGCCAGCAGCCAAGGGGACAGGGACACTGAAGCTTTCTTT.

This clone was seen only a few times. The V call is TRBV18, the J call TRBJ1-6; D perhaps matches TRBD1 (5 bases). Trimming took 2 bases from V and 9 from J, leaving 11 bases between them. Germline V gene sequence: CDR1 KGHSH, CDR2 LQKENI. CDR3 length: 14 residues. The DNA of the CDR3 is TGTGCCAGCTCACCAGTAGGGCAGGGTTCACCCCTCCACTTT. The encoded protein is CASSPVGQGSPLHF.

The chain recombines TRBV18 with TRBJ2-7; weak D call: TRBD1 (5 bases). V lost 2 bases to trimming and J lost 0 bases, with 11 bases between them. The CDR3 contains 15 residues. Germline V gene lookup returns CDR1 KGHSH and CDR2 LQKENI. CDR3 region: CASSPGKGASYEQYF. CDR3 in DNA: TGTGCCAGCTCACCAGGGAAAGGGGCCTCCTACGAGCAGTACTTC.

V usage is TRBV5-4 and J usage is TRBJ2-5, with 10 bases lining up with TRBD1. Looked up from germline, CDR1 is SGHNT and CDR2 is YYREEE (reference sequence). V lost 4 bases and J lost 3; bases outside the gene matches: 9. The CDR3 spans 16 residues. The CDR3 protein is CASSTRTGGAKETQYF. The CDR3, as DNA: TGTGCCAGCAGCACTAGGACAGGGGGGGCCAAAGAGACCCAGTACTTC.

V and J are TRBV15 and TRBJ1-1, with 7 nucleotides matching TRBD1. The germline V gene has CDR1 LNHNV and CDR2 YYDKDF (reference sequence). V lost 1 base to trimming and J lost 5 bases; unmatched junction nucleotides: 7. The CDR3 loop spans 15 amino acids. The CDR3 coding sequence is TGTGCCACCAGCAGAGCCTTGACAGGGAGGACTGAAGCTTTCTTT. Translation gives CATSRALTGRTEAFF.

The chain combines TRBV29-1 with TRBJ1-2, with D possibly being TRBD1 (5 bases). CDR1 and CDR2 (germline): SQVTM, ANQGSEA. The CDR3 sequence is 11 residues long. Trimming left V 7 bases short and J 6 bases short, with 12 bases between. CDR3 residues: CSGTGGDGYTF. The DNA of the CDR3 is TGCAGCGGCACTGGGGGGGATGGCTACACCTTC.

CDR3 loop: CASSSFIGGRSYEQYF. In nucleotides, the CDR3 is TGTGCCAGCAGCAGCTTCATAGGGGGCAGGTCCTACGAGCAGTACTTC. The V gene is TRBV7-8, the J gene TRBJ2-7, with 7 bases identical to TRBD1. Trimming took 5 bases from V and 1 from J; bases not matched to a gene: 11. The CDR3 covers 16 residues. CDR1 is SGHVS and CDR2 is FQNEAQ in the germline V gene.

This chain joins TRBV5-8 and TRBJ1-2, with 8 bases matching TRBD1. Germline V gives CDR1 SGHTS, CDR2 YDEGEE. The CDR3 consists of 16 residues. Trimming at V came to 0 bases and at J to 0 bases, leaving 4 bases not matched to a gene. CDR3 DNA: TGTGCCAGCAGCTTGGAGACAGGGGCAACTAACTATGGCTACACCTTC. It yields the protein CASSLETGATNYGYTF.

The chain employs TRBV4-3 and TRBJ2-4; TRBD1 matches at 7 bases. Germline CDR1 reads LGHNA; CDR2 reads YSLEER. V trimming: 4 bases; J trimming: 3 bases; junction bases outside the gene matches: 18. The CDR3 covers 19 residues. The CDR3 DNA follows: TGCGCCAGCAGCCTTCACCGGAAATTAGCCGGGACAGACAAAAACATTCAGTACTTC. Translated, it gives CASSLHRKLAGTDKNIQYF.

V is TRBV19 and J is TRBJ1-6; a weak D match, TRBD1 (5 bases). V lost 3 bases and J lost 0, with 15 bases in between. The CDR3 loop spans 18 amino acids. The V gene's germline CDR1 is LNHDA and CDR2 SQIVND (reference sequence). CDR3 nucleotides: TGTGCCAGTAGTATCCGGGACCCCGGGAGCTCCTATAATTCACCCCTCCACTTT. Translated: CASSIRDPGSSYNSPLHF. Full variable domain (remainder filled in from reference TRBV19 and TRBJ1-6): DGGITQSPKYLFRKEGQNVTLSCEQNLNHDAMYWYRQDPGQGLRLIYYSQIVNDFQKGDIAEGYSVSREKKESFPLTVTSAQKNPTAFYLCASSIRDPGSSYNSPLHFGNGTRLTVT.

J is TRBJ2-2 and V is TRBV2, with TRBD2 identical over 8 bases. The CDR3 runs 15 residues. The germline gives CDR1 SNHLY, CDR2 FYNNEI. After removal of 2 bases from V and 5 bases from J, the junction contained 4 bases not matched to a gene. The CDR3 loop is CASSETSGRTGELFF. CDR3 in DNA: TGTGCCAGCAGTGAAACTAGCGGAAGAACCGGGGAGCTGTTTTTT.

V gene TRBV10-3 combines with J gene TRBJ2-7, with TRBD1 as a possible D gene (6 bases). Trimming took off 7 bases at V and 3 bases at J, with 13 bases between the two ends. The germline CDR1 and CDR2 sequences are ENHRY and SYGVKD. The CDR3 has 13 amino acids. The CDR3 region is CAITAGESYEQYF. CDR3 sequence (DNA): TGTGCCATCACCGCAGGGGAAAGCTACGAGCAGTACTTC.

This chain uses TRBV18 with TRBJ2-1, with 7 bases fitting TRBD2. The CDR3 totals 16 residues. Germline lookup yields CDR1 KGHSH and CDR2 LQKENI. Trimming at V came to 4 bases and at J to 1 base, leaving 7 bases not matched to a gene. The CDR3 DNA reads TGTGCCAGCTCACTTAAGCGGGGCGATTCCTACAATGAGCAGTTCTTC. Translation gives CASSLKRGDSYNEQFF. Using reference TRBV18 and TRBJ2-1 for the parts outside the CDR3, the full variable domain is NAGVMQNPRHLVRRRGQEARLRCSPMKGHSHVYWYRQLPEEGLKFMVYLQKENIIDESGMPKERFSAEFPKEGPSILRIQQVVRGDSAAYFCASSLKRGDSYNEQFFGPGTRLTVL.

This clone was detected a few times. This rearrangement joins TRBV6-1 to TRBJ1-1, with D possibly matching TRBD1 (5 bases). The germline V gene has CDR1 MNHNS and CDR2 SASEGT. The CDR3 covers 13 residues. The V end was cut by 1 base, the J end by 5 bases, with 8 bases between. The CDR3 bases are TGTGCCAGCAGTGAAGGGGGCAGGACTGAAGCTTTCTTT. Amino acid sequence: CASSEGGRTEAFF.

The chain uses TRBV6-6 and TRBJ2-1, with D possibly TRBD2 on 6 matching bases. CDR3 size: 12 residues. Looked up from germline, CDR1 is MNHNY and CDR2 is SVGAGI (reference sequence). V lost 8 bases and J 8 bases, leaving 13 bases between the germline ends. The CDR3 coding sequence is TGTGCCAGCTTGGGGGAGGCCGATGAGCAGTTCTTC. It translates to CASLGEADEQFF.

CDR3 bases: TGTGCCAGCAGCCCTACTCATCGCACAGATACGCAGTATTTT. Translation: CASSPTHRTDTQYF. This chain joins TRBV7-9 and TRBJ2-3; D gene uncertain. The V end lost 5 bases, the J end lost 1 base, and 10 bases lay between the germline ends. This CDR3 is 14 amino acids long. The germline gives CDR1 SEHNR, CDR2 FQNEAQ (reference sequence).

The chain recombines TRBV10-2 with TRBJ2-1, with 9 bases identical to TRBD2. The CDR3 is 15 amino acids. Germline CDR1 WSHSY, CDR2 SAAADI. V lost 4 bases, J lost 5 bases, and 6 bases stayed unmatched. The CDR3 coding sequence is TGCGCCAGCAGTGCGGGGACTAGCCCCAACAATGAGCAGTTCTTC. The encoded protein is CASSAGTSPNNEQFF.

The chain links TRBV6-5 to TRBJ2-1; 8 positions match TRBD2. V lost 0 bases to trimming and J lost 3 bases; unmatched junction nucleotides: 1. The CDR3 is 15 amino acids. In germline, CDR1 is MNHEY, CDR2 SVGAGI. The CDR3 bases are TGTGCCAGCAGTTACTCCGGGACTAGCTACAATGAGCAGTTCTTC. This codes for CASSYSGTSYNEQFF.

This clone occurred a few times. This sequence joins TRBV30 and TRBJ1-1; 7 bases are a match to TRBD1. The germline V gene has CDR1 GTSNPN and CDR2 SVGIG (reference sequence). This CDR3 spans 15 amino acids. V lost 2 bases to trimming and J lost 0 bases; unmatched junction nucleotides: 6. CDR3 DNA sequence: TGTGCCTGGAGTACCACAGGGGATTTGAACACTGAAGCTTTCTTT. Residues: CAWSTTGDLNTEAFF.

V gene TRBV7-2 combines with J gene TRBJ1-2; no clear D gene. CDR1 and CDR2 from the germline V gene are SGHTA and FQGNSA. Deletions cut 5 bases from V and 0 bases from J, with 13 bases between. The CDR3 is made up of 15 amino acids. CDR3 protein: CASSPRGTTNYGYTF. CDR3 DNA: TGTGCCAGCAGCCCCCGAGGCACTACTAACTATGGCTACACCTTC.

The chain uses TRBV4-1 and TRBJ2-2; D may be TRBD1 (6 bases). V lost 4 bases and J 2 bases, leaving 14 bases between the germline ends. The germline gives CDR1 MGHRA, CDR2 YSYEKL. CDR3 length: 16 amino acids. In DNA, the CDR3 is TGCGCCAGCAGCCCGAACAGGGTCTTCAACACCGGGGAGCTGTTTTTT. This translates into CASSPNRVFNTGELFF.

V is TRBV19 and J is TRBJ2-5, with a possible D match to TRBD1 (6 bases). Trimming removed 5 bases from V and 1 base from J, with 11 bases in between. This CDR3 region has 14 residues. The germline gives CDR1 LNHDA, CDR2 SQIVND (reference sequence). CDR3 residues: CASSSRGFQETQYF. The CDR3 DNA reads TGTGCCAGTAGTTCCAGGGGCTTCCAAGAGACCCAGTACTTC.